The 9 T cell receptor beta chains listed next were all sequenced from one sample in a study of response to subunit inactivated influenza vaccine listed by TCRdb under 2018. Library preparation was by RT-PCR. The instrument given in TCRdb is Illumina HiSeq 2500. TCRdb redid the processing of the public reads, applying fastp at Q25 and MiXCR, and retained in-frame beta chains. Each entry merges the rows of one CDR3 protein and shows their most common DNA and genes. The sample table records about 520,000 distinct CDR3 sequences; less than 30% of these occur just once. The ten largest clones add up to approximately 2% of the sample. The material sequenced was CD4+ T cells sorted from PBMCs, taken roughly 5 days after vaccination. The origin of the receptors is a man in his fifties or sixties who received an inactivated influenza vaccine. Donor details come from another sample of the same person, matched by shared clones.

V usage is TRBV13 and J usage is TRBJ2-5, with TRBD2 matching over 12 bases. Trimming removed 5 bases from V and 1 base from J; junction bases left unmatched: 5. There are 16 residues in the CDR3. The germline CDR1 and CDR2 sequences are PRHDT and FYEKMQ (reference sequence). The CDR3 region is CASSPRTSGTQETQYF. The CDR3 nucleotides read TGTGCCAGCAGCCCAAGGACTAGCGGGACCCAAGAGACCCAGTACTTC.

The sample holds many counts of this clonotype. The rearrangement uses TRBV28 and TRBJ2-6; D gene ambiguous. Trimming pared 6 bases from V and 0 bases from J, leaving 6 bases between. The germline V gene has CDR1 MDHEN and CDR2 SYDVKM. The CDR3 spans 14 residues. CDR3 in amino acids: CASSESSGANVLTF. Here the CDR3 DNA reads TGTGCCAGCAGCGAGAGCTCTGGGGCCAACGTCCTGACTTTC.

The gene calls are TRBV20-1 and TRBJ2-3, with 12 bases identical to TRBD1. CDR1 and CDR2 (germline): DFQATT, SNEGSKA (reference sequence). The CDR3 totals 15 residues. V lost 5 bases to trimming and J lost 3 bases; unmatched junction nucleotides: 6. CDR3 region: CSAAPGQGATDTQYF. For the CDR3, the DNA is TGCAGTGCTGCACCGGGACAGGGGGCAACAGATACGCAGTATTTT.

This chain joins TRBV11-3 and TRBJ2-5; D uncertain. V shed 5 bases and J shed 5 bases, with 12 bases lying between them. The germline CDR1 and CDR2 sequences are SGHNT and YENEEA. This CDR3 spans 13 amino acids. The CDR3 spells CASSVNRLETQYF. In nucleotides, the CDR3 is TGTGCCAGCAGCGTAAACCGTCTGGAGACCCAGTACTTC.

The rearrangement links TRBV6-5 to TRBJ2-6, with D perhaps TRBD1 or TRBD2 (5 bases each). Per the germline V gene, CDR1 is MNHEY and CDR2 is SVGAGI. CDR3 length: 15 amino acids. With 0 bases removed from V and 4 bases from J, the gap between germline ends came to 7 bases. For the CDR3, the DNA is TGTGCCAGCAGTTACTCCGAGGGGGGGGCCAACGTCCTGACTTTC. Encoded protein: CASSYSEGGANVLTF.

This clonotype was observed a few times. The CDR3: CASSVATSAGYTQYF. The CDR3 nucleotides read TGTGCCAGCAGCGTAGCTACTTCGGCGGGTTATACGCAGTATTTT. The chain is built from TRBV9 and TRBJ2-3, with D maybe TRBD2 (5 bases). This CDR3 has 15 residues. The V gene lost 0 bases and the J gene lost 7 bases, with 15 bases spanning the gap. The germline CDR1 and CDR2 sequences are SGDLS and YYNGEE.

This clonotype was counted between two and nine times. J is TRBJ1-6 and V is TRBV6-1; TRBD1 matches at 8 bases. V dropped 4 bases and J dropped 7; count of bases not matched to a gene: 6. The CDR3 totals 15 residues. Germline CDR1 is MNHNS and CDR2 is SASEGT. Here the CDR3 reads CASSAGQGWNSPLHF. In nucleotides, the CDR3 is TGTGCCAGCAGTGCCGGACAGGGCTGGAATTCACCCCTCCACTTT.

In its sample, this clonotype was seen many times. The CDR3 spells CASSNEGTEFRDTQYF. The CDR3 DNA sequence: TGTGCCAGCAGCAATGAGGGGACGGAGTTTAGAGATACGCAGTATTTT. The gene calls are TRBV7-2 and TRBJ2-3; either TRBD1 or TRBD2 may fit D (5 bases each). This CDR3 is 16 amino acids long. Deletions cut 5 bases from V and 5 bases from J, with 20 bases between. Germline V gene data show CDR1 as SGHTA and CDR2 as FQGNSA.

This clonotype was recorded only once. This chain uses TRBV18 with TRBJ2-7, with D unresolved. The germline V gene encodes CDR1 KGHSH and CDR2 LQKENI. V dropped 8 bases and J dropped 5 bases, with 16 bases sitting between them. The CDR3 loop spans 13 amino acids. DNA for the CDR3: TGTGCCAGCCTACCAAGTTTTGAGAACGAGCAGTACTTC. As protein: CASLPSFENEQYF.